A single T cell receptor (beta chain) is shown here with its context. Each CDR3 protein gets one entry after TCRdb re-called the 5' RACE reads with MiXCR. The sample records around 110,000 distinct CDR3 sequences, 12% being singletons. This CDR3 has 15 residues. Germline V CDR1 and CDR2: SGDLS, YYNGEE. V lost 6 bases and J 1 base, leaving 16 bases between the germline ends. As to time point: blood at routine non-recurrence follow-up after resection. Unsorted samples of tumor, nontumor lung or frozen PBMC had their whole RNA sequenced. This record comes from a study of spatial heterogeneity in lung cancer.

This sequence originates from a male donor with early-stage non-small cell lung cancer. V gene TRBV9 combines with J gene TRBJ1-2; TRBD1 might be the D (5 bases). The source material was PBMCs, sampled at follow-up. The CDR3 spells CASTKGQGGNYGYTF. CDR3 in DNA: TGTGCCAGCACCAAAGGGCAGGGTGGTAACTATGGCTACACCTTC.